The source of this TCR beta chain is a study of lymphopenia after photon versus proton radiotherapy (dated by TCRdb to the late 2010s). Regarding the study in general: The study compared the immunological effects of photon versus proton radiation therapy in patients with gastrointestinal tumors who developed high-grade lymphopenia. The cohort included 20 or so patients with gastrointestinal tumors who developed lymphopenia after receiving either photon or proton therapy. The goal of the study was to characterize the differences between the two radiation modalities in how they affect the immune system. The research as a whole found: Relative stability during treatment was observed in proton-treated patients, whereas loss of naive T cells and TCR diversity and gain of effector/memory populations were observed in photon-treated patients. Once the lymphocyte count had reached its nadir, the repertoires of photon-treated patients showed oligoclonal expansion, particularly of CD8+ Temra cells, and this expansion drove the decline in diversity. The authors looked at the survival association only in patients who died, and they framed better survival with proton therapy as a possibility rather than a demonstrated result. Among patients across the cohort who died, overall survival time showed an inverse correlation with a larger post-nadir drop in TCR diversity.

Via the germline V gene (reference sequence), CDR1 is LNHDA and CDR2 SQIVND. V sheds 10 bases and J sheds 8 bases, leaving 12 bases between their ends. From cysteine to phenylalanine, the CDR3 is 11 amino acids long. CDR3 DNA only is kept here, 33 bases in frame from base 1. Notes on this clone: There is no known antigen for this receptor. No base-level quality is on record; no much larger clone is a single base apart.

Receptor libraries were prepared by the immunoSEQ multiplex PCR assay. Alongside multiparametric flow cytometry, deep sequencing of rearranged TCR beta loci was used to profile the T cell repertoires. Entries here come from immuneACCESS through TCRdb and include only in-frame sequences with V and J called. Some clones fail to appear in such tables; in the studies checked, an unresolved V gene covers under half of the shortfall, and the cause of the remainder is unknown. The sample contains tens of thousands of clones, just over 85% of them found a single time. 9% to 12% of the sample is taken by the ten largest.

The sequences come from peripheral blood, collected from a patient treated with proton-based radiotherapy. The rearrangement combines TRBV19 with TRBJ1-3; matching of 5 bases hints at TRBD1 as the D gene. The TCR was taken from a woman in her 70s with pancreatic cancer. Some clones in this sample may be carry-over from other donors' samples. The nucleotide sequence reads as follows: TGTGCCACACAGCGAGGGGACACCATATATTTT. The encoded protein is CATQRGDTIYF.